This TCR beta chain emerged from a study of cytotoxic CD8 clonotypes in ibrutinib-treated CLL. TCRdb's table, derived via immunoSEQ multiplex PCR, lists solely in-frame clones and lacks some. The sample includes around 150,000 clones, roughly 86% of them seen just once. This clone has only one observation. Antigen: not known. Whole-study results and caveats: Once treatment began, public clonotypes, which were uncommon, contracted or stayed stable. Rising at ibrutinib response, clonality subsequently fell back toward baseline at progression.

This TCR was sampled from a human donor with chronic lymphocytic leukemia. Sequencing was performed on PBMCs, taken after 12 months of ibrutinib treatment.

CDR3 bases: TGTGCCAGCAGCCAATCGGGCGGGAGGTACGACGAGCAGTACTTC. It encodes CASSQSGGRYDEQYF. The V and J genes are TRBV28 and TRBJ2-7; 8 nucleotides match TRBD2. The V and J ends lost 6 bases and 5 bases, in that order; junction bases with no gene match: 12. The CDR3 has 15 residues. Germline CDR1 is MDHEN and CDR2 is SYDVKM.